A single T cell receptor beta chain is shown here with its context. Germline V gene data show CDR1 as SGHDT and CDR2 as YYEEEE. This CDR3 contains 14 residues. Trimming removed 2 bases at V and 4 bases at J, with 12 bases between. TCRdb keeps only in-frame clones here, not all; method: immunoSEQ multiplex PCR. The data contain approximately 37,000 clones, around four fifths of them singletons. The sample is drawn from a study of control samples from healthy donors and cancer patients. The chain links TRBV5-6 to TRBJ2-5; TRBD2 is a possible D gene (5 bases). Sequenced sample: PBMCs. The clonotype originates from a woman aged 60-75 years with lung cancer. The CDR3 reads CASSFAAGRETQYF. The CDR3 coding sequence is TGTGCCAGCAGCTTCGCGGCGGGCCGAGAGACCCAGTACTTC.